Each of the 25 T cell receptor beta chains below was sequenced from the same sample in a study of tumor-infiltrating lymphocytes in primary liver carcinoma. Co-extracted RNA and DNA came from about 19-30 mg of unsorted bulk tissue. Researchers generated TCR beta cDNA from roughly 520 ng of total RNA, relying on a constant-region primer. What produced the TCR beta libraries was three nested multiplex PCR rounds using slightly modified ARM-PCR. In the first two PCR rounds, TRBV1-TRBV30 forward primers were paired with a C-beta reverse primer, and each round lasted roughly 9 cycles. TCRdb itself ran the multiplex PCR reads through MiXCR, one entry per CDR3 protein. The repertoire has roughly 100,000 distinct CDR3 sequences, more than 65% of them found once; the top ten carry roughly 12%. Sequencing was done on a sample of liver tumor tissue from sampling region 2. The sample's subset: tumor region T2, inferior pole. These receptors were obtained from a woman aged 60-75 years with primary liver carcinoma and hepatitis B virus infection.

Concerning this clonotype: Here the CDR3 omits its conserved ending phenylalanine or tryptophan, so a read error is the likely source. The chain links TRBV6-5 to TRBJ2-6; D gene ambiguous. The CDR3 has 15 residues. Deletions cut 9 bases from V and 0 bases from J, with 12 bases between. Germline-derived CDR1 and CDR2 are MNHEY and SVGAGI. This CDR3 reads CASLGFGSGANVLTL. CDR3 nucleotides: TGTGCCAGTCTGGGTTTCGGCTCTGGGGCCAACGTCCTGACTTTA.

The V gene is TRBV5-1, the J gene TRBJ2-1; weak D call: TRBD1 (8 bases). Trimming took off 4 bases at V and 9 bases at J, with 35 bases between the two ends. Germline V gives CDR1 SGHRS, CDR2 YFSETQ. This CDR3 has 20 residues. The CDR3 DNA is TGCGCCAGCAGCCCCCTGACGGACAGGGCAGGGACTACTAGGCAGCGTGAGCAGTTCTTC. Translating it yields CASSPLTDRAGTTRQREQFF.

As regards this clonotype: The conserved phenylalanine or tryptophan normally closing the CDR3 is absent here, so this likely arose from a read error. It is unclear where the CDR3 begins or ends on the DNA, so no DNA is shown, and the CDR3 is as TCRdb lists it. The gene calls are TRBV6-5 and TRBJ2-5; the table's D call of TRBD1 was not tested on the DNA. Germline V lookup: CDR1 MNHEY, CDR2 SVGAGI. From its first to its last residue, the CDR3 has 14 amino acids. CDR3 in amino acids: CASSEKGGLWPRYY.

In regard to this clonotype: One end of the junction is discordant with germline, which a read error may explain. This sequence joins TRBV11-3 and TRBJ2-3; possible D gene TRBD1, 5 bases. Germline-derived CDR1 and CDR2 are SGHNT and YENEEA. The CDR3 runs 14 residues. The CDR3: CASSHRTGTYTQYF. The CDR3 DNA reads TGTGCAAGCAGCCATCGAACAGGCACATATACGCAGTATTTT.

Points on this clonotype: Lacking the conserved final phenylalanine or tryptophan, this CDR3 likely reflects a read error. The chain is built from TRBV4-1 and TRBJ2-7, with D possibly TRBD2 on 6 matching bases. CDR1 and CDR2 (germline): MGHRA, YSYEKL. The CDR3 loop spans 15 amino acids. The germline V and J ends were trimmed by 6 bases and 1 base, with 16 bases remaining between them. The CDR3 loop is CASSPSGLLSYEQYI. Written as DNA, the CDR3 is TGCGCCAGCAGTCCCTCGGGACTCCTATCCTACGAGCAGTACATC.

A few counts support this clonotype. It may be a read error: a sequence one base away is much more abundant. This chain links TRBV5-6 with TRBJ2-5; TRBD2 might be the D (6 bases). From germline, CDR1 is SGHDT and CDR2 YYEEEE. The CDR3 is made up of 15 amino acids. CDR3 bases: TGTGCCAGCACCTTGGCGGGGAGTATTCAAGAGACCCAGCACTTC. Translating gives CASTLAGSIQETQHF. The complete variable domain, with remaining parts taken from reference TRBV5-6 and TRBJ2-5, reads DAGVTQSPTHLIKTRGQQVTLRCSPKSGHDTVSWYQQALGQGPQFIFQYYEEEERQRGNFPDRFSGHQFPNYSSELNVNALLLGDSALYLCASTLAGSIQETQHFGPGTRLLVL.

There are many counts of this clonotype. This chain uses TRBV28 with TRBJ2-6; TRBD1 agrees at 7 bases. V was clipped by 5 bases and J by 0 bases; unmatched bases: 4. This CDR3 spans 16 amino acids. Germline CDR1 and CDR2: MDHEN and SYDVKM. The CDR3 DNA is TGTGCCAGCAGTACAGGGGCCCTCTCTGGGGCCAACGTCCTGACTTTC. Amino acid sequence: CASSTGALSGANVLTF. Full variable domain (remainder filled in from reference TRBV28 and TRBJ2-6): DVKVTQSSRYLVKRTGEKVFLECVQDMDHENMFWYRQDPGLGLRLIYFSYDVKMKEKGDIPEGYSVSREKKERFSLILESASTNQTSMYLCASSTGALSGANVLTFGAGSRLTVL.

Turning to this clonotype: The CDR3 does not close with the conserved phenylalanine or tryptophan, likely indicating a read error. V gene TRBV5-6 combines with J gene TRBJ2-1; 10 bases fit TRBD2. This CDR3 region has 16 residues. Germline V gene lookup returns CDR1 SGHDT and CDR2 YYEEEE. DNA of the CDR3: TGTACCAGCAGCTTTATAGGGACTAGCGCAGCCCGGGAGCAGTTCATC. Translating it yields CTSSFIGTSAAREQFI.

A remark on this clonotype: One end of the junction fails to match germline, which may point to a read error. CDR3 in amino acids: CASGLGYELPADTQYF. The CDR3 region has the DNA TGTGCCAGCGGTTTAGGGTACGAACTACCTGCAGATACGCAGTATTTT. The J gene is TRBJ2-3, the V gene TRBV12-3 or TRBV12-4; the D is unclear. CDR3 size: 16 residues.

The rearrangement joins TRBV19 to TRBJ1-5; the D is unclear. V gave up 3 bases and J gave up 6 bases, with 9 bases separating them. The CDR3 runs to 13 residues. The V gene's germline CDR1 is LNHDA and CDR2 SQIVND (reference sequence). CDR3 region: CASSIQALQPQHF. The CDR3 DNA reads as TGTGCCAGTAGTATTCAGGCCCTTCAGCCCCAGCATTTT.

This clonotype was seen just once. A much larger clone is a single base away; this may be a read error. The chain has TRBV5-1 and TRBJ2-7; D might be TRBD2 (5 bases). V was pared by 5 bases and J by 3 bases, with 21 bases between. The CDR3 is 16 residues long. The germline V gene has CDR1 SGHRS and CDR2 YFSETQ. CDR3 sequence (DNA): TGCGCCAGCAGTCCCTTTATCGGGGAAACCTTCTACGAGCAGTACTTC. Its translation: CASSPFIGETFYEQYF.

This clonotype has a handful of counts. This chain joins TRBV11-2 and TRBJ2-3; perhaps TRBD2 as D (5 bases). The CDR3 length is 11 residues. Germline assignment: CDR1 SGHAT and CDR2 FQNNGV. CDR3 in amino acids: CTFGDSDTQYF. In DNA form, the CDR3 reads TGTACCTTCGGGGATTCAGATACGCAGTATTTT. Looking up the rest from reference TRBV11-2 and TRBJ2-3 gives the full variable domain: EAGVAQSPRYKIIEKRQSVAFWCNPISGHATLYWYQQILGQGPKLLIQFQNNGVVDDSQLPKDRFSAERLKGVDSTLKIQPAKLEDSAVYLCTFGDSDTQYFGPGTRLTVL.

As regards this clonotype: Given a much more abundant clone one base away, this may be a read error. As DNA, the CDR3 is TGCGCCAGCAGCGGGAGCAGGGGTCCCTACGAGCAGTACTTC. Its translation is CASSGSRGPYEQYF. This sequence joins TRBV5-1 and TRBJ2-7, with a weak D call TRBD1 (6 bases). Germline V gene data show CDR1 as SGHRS and CDR2 as YFSETQ. Trimming shortened V by 4 bases and J by 2 bases, and 13 bases separated the two germline ends. The CDR3 is 14 residues long.

Turning to this clonotype: Just one base apart from a much larger clone, this may be a read error. CDR3 sequence: CASSLAASDAGEQYF. In nucleotides, the CDR3 is TGTGCCAGCAGTTTAGCGGCGAGTGATGCGGGCGAGCAGTACTTC. The chain uses TRBV28 and TRBJ2-7; possibly TRBD2 for D (5 bases). V was shortened by 2 bases and J by 6 bases, with 17 bases between the two germline ends. Germline CDR1 and CDR2: MDHEN and SYDVKM. The CDR3 consists of 15 residues.

As for this clonotype: One base away lies a much larger clone, so this may be a sequencing read error. This chain uses TRBV5-8 with TRBJ2-4; no reliable D call. CDR1 and CDR2 (germline): SGHTS, YDEGEE. The CDR3 extends over 15 amino acids. CDR3 protein: CAGSPRYPAKNIQYF. The DNA of the CDR3 is TGTGCCGGCAGCCCGAGGTACCCTGCCAAAAACATTCAGTACTTC.

This clonotype was detected only a few times. A much bigger clone sits one base away, suggesting this may be a read error. This rearrangement joins TRBV12-3 or TRBV12-4 to TRBJ2-2; maybe TRBD2 (6 bases). The ends were cut back, 6 bases at V and 1 base at J, with 15 bases in the middle. CDR3 length equals 16 residues. The DNA for the CDR3 is TGTGCCAGCAGGAGTCCGATTAGCGGGAACACCGGGGAGCTGTTTTTT. Translation gives CASRSPISGNTGELFF.

With respect to this clonotype: A read error may be the cause here, since a much bigger clone is one base away. Written as DNA, the CDR3 is TGTACCATCAGCACCGTTCCCAGTTCCTACGAGCAGTACTTC. Translation: CTISTVPSSYEQYF. This chain uses TRBV10-3 with TRBJ2-7; D is unresolved. The germline CDR1 and CDR2 sequences are ENHRY and SYGVKD. This CDR3 has 14 residues.

The rearrangement joins TRBV1 to TRBJ1-1; the table's D call TRBD1 went unverified against the DNA. TRBV1 is noted as a pseudogene. This CDR3 region has 15 residues. CDR3 sequence reads: CTSNQSLQGTSEAFF. The CDR3 region has the DNA TGCACCAGCAACCAATCCCTTCAGGGGACCTCTGAAGCTTTCTTT.

The chain employs TRBV29-1 and TRBJ1-2; possible D gene TRBD1, 5 bases. Trimming removed 4 bases at V and 3 bases at J, with 12 bases between. This CDR3 is 13 amino acids long. From germline, CDR1 is SQVTM and CDR2 ANQGSEA. CDR3 region: CSVGQGDDYGYTF. Here the CDR3 DNA reads TGCAGCGTTGGGCAGGGCGATGACTATGGCTACACCTTC.

This clonotype was picked up one time. Compared with germline, one end of the junction differs, possibly owing to a read error. The V call is TRBV11-2, the J call TRBJ1-2; a possible D gene is TRBD1 (6 bases). Germline loops: CDR1 SGHAT, CDR2 FQNNGV. The CDR3 length is 15 residues. CDR3 in amino acids: CASSLTQQGDGGYSF. The CDR3 DNA is TGTGCCAGCAGCTTAACACAACAGGGAGATGGTGGCTACAGCTTC.

With respect to this clonotype: A much larger clone differs from this one at a single base, so this may be a read error. The genes are TRBV5-1 and TRBJ2-1; D possibly corresponds to TRBD1 (6 bases). The germline gives CDR1 SGHRS, CDR2 YFSETQ. With 4 bases removed from V and 2 bases from J, the gap between germline ends came to 13 bases. The CDR3 is made up of 15 amino acids. The CDR3 DNA is TGCGCCAGCAGCCTAGGACAGCGGACCTACAATGAGCAGTTCTTC. It is translated as CASSLGQRTYNEQFF.

This clonotype was seen a single time. The V call is TRBV5-1, the J call TRBJ1-1; D unresolved. The CDR3 consists of 13 residues. Trimming stripped 1 base from V and 10 bases from J, with 14 bases between. The germline V gene has CDR1 SGHRS and CDR2 YFSETQ. CDR3 protein: CASSLCAATGAFF. For the CDR3, the DNA is TGCGCCAGCAGCTTGTGTGCAGCCACCGGAGCTTTCTTT.

The genes are TRBV11-2 and TRBJ2-5; 8 bases map to TRBD2. The CDR3 length is 15 residues. Germline V gene lookup returns CDR1 SGHAT and CDR2 FQNNGV. V shed 9 bases and J 2 bases; nucleotides not matched to a gene: 11. The CDR3 loop is CARSPGTRTQETQYF. The CDR3 bases are TGTGCCAGAAGCCCAGGGACTAGAACGCAAGAGACCCAGTACTTC.

On this clonotype: An end of the junction differs from the germline gene, which may be a read error. This chain joins TRBV11-2 and TRBJ1-2, with D perhaps TRBD1 (5 bases). Per germline, CDR1 SGHAT and CDR2 FQNNGV. This CDR3 comprises 17 residues. Written as DNA, the CDR3 is TGTACCAGCAGCTTAGATCTGATCAGGGCGCTGCGCTATGGCTACATCTTC. Encoded protein: CTSSLDLIRALRYGYIF.

For this clonotype: One junction end disagrees with the germline gene, perhaps due to a read error. The chain employs TRBV2 and TRBJ1-1, with TRBD1 identical over 9 bases. CDR1 is SNHLY and CDR2 is FYNNEI in the germline V gene. The CDR3 extends over 14 amino acids. CDR3 in amino acids: CARSENRGRTEAFF. The CDR3 DNA reads as TGTGCCAGGAGTGAGAACAGGGGGCGAACTGAAGCTTTCTTT.